Listed here are 19 T cell receptor beta chains from one sample, sequenced in a study of T cell responses to AZD1222 COVID-19 vaccine. TCRdb's table, derived via immunoSEQ multiplex PCR, lists solely in-frame clones and lacks some. The data contain 150,000 to 200,000 clones, about nine tenths of them singletons. This material consisted of peripheral blood, taken 28 days after the second dose of the MenACWY control vaccine. The receptors derive from an adult who received the MenACWY meningococcal vaccine as a control.

This chain links TRBV27 with TRBJ2-7; D gene uncertain. Germline lookup yields CDR1 MNHEY and CDR2 SMNVEV (reference sequence). V dropped 6 bases and J dropped 6 bases, with 12 bases sitting between them. The CDR3 is made up of 12 amino acids. The CDR3 spells CASRGPPREQYF. In nucleotides, the CDR3 is TGTGCCAGCAGGGGCCCCCCGCGCGAGCAGTACTTC.

The chain uses TRBV27 and TRBJ2-1, with 8 nucleotides matching TRBD2. The CDR3 runs 14 residues. Per germline, CDR1 MNHEY and CDR2 SMNVEV (reference sequence). V lost 7 bases to trimming and J lost 3 bases; unmatched junction nucleotides: 5. The CDR3 DNA reads TGTGCCAGCACGGTAGCGGGGAGCTACAATGAGCAGTTCTTC. Protein product: CASTVAGSYNEQFF.

J is TRBJ2-1 and V is TRBV2; D not resolved. CDR3 length: 15 residues. Germline CDR1 is SNHLY and CDR2 is FYNNEI. Trimming removed 7 bases from V and 2 bases from J, with 15 bases in between. This chain's CDR3 is CASTVGLDPYNEQFF. CDR3 nucleotide sequence: TGTGCCAGCACAGTCGGTCTAGATCCCTACAATGAGCAGTTCTTC.

The genes are TRBV10-3 and TRBJ1-5; 9 bases align to TRBD1. The CDR3 is 13 amino acids. The V gene end was trimmed by 6 bases and the J gene end by 5 bases; junction bases not matched to a gene: 2. Looked up from germline, CDR1 is ENHRY and CDR2 is SYGVKD. CDR3 coding DNA: TGTGCCATCAGAGACAGGGGGGATCAGCCCCAGCATTTT. Translated, it gives CAIRDRGDQPQHF.

The chain recombines TRBV4-3 with TRBJ2-5, with D uncertain. CDR1 LGHNA and CDR2 YSLEER come from the germline V gene. V lost 8 bases, J lost 5 bases, and 9 bases lay in between. This CDR3 is built from 11 residues. CDR3 sequence reads: CASGFGETQYF. The CDR3, as DNA: TGCGCCAGCGGCTTCGGGGAGACCCAGTACTTC.

The chain is built from TRBV7-9 and TRBJ2-2, with D uncertain. Germline CDR1 and CDR2: SEHNR and FQNEAQ (reference sequence). The length of the CDR3 is 11 residues. Trimming cost V 7 bases and J 5 bases, with 5 bases left between them. CDR3 nucleotide sequence: TGTGCCAGCATCAGAACCGGGGAGCTGTTTTTT. It codes for CASIRTGELFF.

The CDR3 region is CASSQDPGGLADTQYF. As DNA, the CDR3 is TGTGCCAGCAGCCAAGACCCGGGAGGACTCGCAGATACGCAGTATTTT. V and J are TRBV3-1 (or the pseudogene TRBV3-2) and TRBJ2-3; 7 bases map to TRBD2. The CDR3 has 16 amino acids. CDR1 LGHDT and CDR2 YNNKEL come from the germline V gene (reference sequence). J gave up 4 bases and V 0 bases, and 7 bases lay outside the gene matches.

This clone was counted only a few times. The CDR3: CASSEDLSSYNSPLHF. As DNA, the CDR3 is TGTGCCAGCAGTGAGGACCTGAGCTCCTATAATTCACCCCTCCACTTT. The V call is TRBV6-1, the J call TRBJ1-6; no clear D gene. CDR3 length: 16 residues. Trimming stripped 3 bases from V and 0 bases from J, with 9 bases between. In germline, CDR1 is MNHNS, CDR2 SASEGT.

This chain connects TRBV6-5 to TRBJ1-4; no clear D gene. CDR3 length: 15 amino acids. V lost 6 bases to trimming and J lost 8 bases, with 19 bases between them. Germline V gene lookup returns CDR1 MNHEY and CDR2 SVGAGI. As DNA, the CDR3 is TGTGCCAGCAGGGACGACGGACCCGAAGACGAAAAACTGTTTTTT. Its translation: CASRDDGPEDEKLFF.

The gene calls are TRBV9 and TRBJ1-6, with 9 bases fitting TRBD1. Germline V gene lookup returns CDR1 SGDLS and CDR2 YYNGEE. CDR3 length: 17 amino acids. With 2 bases clipped from V and 9 bases from J, the junction kept 12 bases outside the gene matches. Here the CDR3 DNA reads TGTGCCAGCAGCGTCGCACCGGGACAGGGAACGAGTTCACCCCTCCACTTT. Its protein is CASSVAPGQGTSSPLHF. Variable domain in full (rest from reference TRBV9 and TRBJ1-6): DSGVTQTPKHLITATGQRVTLRCSPRSGDLSVYWYQQSLDQGLQFLIQYYNGEERAKGNILERFSAQQFPDLHSELNLSSLELGDSALYFCASSVAPGQGTSSPLHFGNGTRLTVT.

The chain links TRBV10-3 to TRBJ2-5; D ambiguous. This CDR3 is 13 amino acids long. The V end lost 4 bases, the J end lost 3 bases, and 9 bases lay between the germline ends. CDR1 is ENHRY and CDR2 is SYGVKD in the germline V gene. In nucleotides, the CDR3 is TGTGCCATCAGTGCCGCTGAAAAAGAGACCCAGTACTTC. It codes for CAISAAEKETQYF.

Worth noting for this clone: Different DNA sequences within this sample yield the same CDR3. The chain combines TRBV24-1 with TRBJ1-1, with D unclear. Trimming took off 2 bases at V and 4 bases at J, with 7 bases between the two ends. Germline CDR1 is KGHDR and CDR2 is SFDVKD. The CDR3 loop spans 13 amino acids. This CDR3 reads CATSDSGSTEAFF. CDR3 in DNA: TGTGCCACCAGTGATTCGGGGTCCACTGAAGCTTTCTTT.

This clone was observed a handful of times. The genes are TRBV5-1 and TRBJ2-7, with 8 bases matching TRBD2. The CDR3 runs 13 residues. The trim removed 4 bases at V and 7 bases at J, leaving 7 bases unmatched. Germline V gene data show CDR1 as SGHRS and CDR2 as YFSETQ. CDR3: CASSPGGPQEQYF. The CDR3 DNA sequence: TGCGCCAGCAGCCCGGGGGGGCCTCAGGAGCAGTACTTC. Supplemented by reference TRBV5-1 and TRBJ2-7, the full variable domain reads KAGVTQTPRYLIKTRGQQVTLSCSPISGHRSVSWYQQTPGQGLQFLFEYFSETQRNKGNFPGRFSGRQFSNSRSEMNVSTLELGDSALYLCASSPGGPQEQYFGPGTRLTVT.

This clone was observed a single time. This chain links TRBV6-5 with TRBJ1-1; 8 bases are shared with TRBD1. V was clipped by 7 bases and J by 4 bases; unmatched bases: 8. Germline-derived CDR1 and CDR2 are MNHEY and SVGAGI. CDR3 length: 14 residues. This CDR3 is CASTPDRDGTEAFF. DNA of the CDR3: TGTGCCAGCACCCCGGACAGGGATGGCACTGAAGCTTTCTTT.

CDR3 bases: TGTGCCAGCAGTTCCCCCGCCCGGGCTGGCGGCACTGAAGCTTTCTTT. It is translated as CASSSPARAGGTEAFF. The rearrangement joins TRBV28 to TRBJ1-1; D is unresolved. Trimming shortened V by 4 bases and J by 4 bases, and 19 bases separated the two germline ends. Germline V gene sequence: CDR1 MDHEN, CDR2 SYDVKM. This CDR3 is built from 16 residues.

The chain recombines TRBV7-2 with TRBJ1-1; possible D gene TRBD1, 5 bases. The CDR3 runs 13 residues. CDR1 is SGHTA, CDR2 FQGNSA, per germline. V lost 5 bases and J lost 1, with 8 bases in between. The CDR3 here is CASSPQGNTEAFF. The CDR3 nucleotides read TGTGCCAGCAGCCCCCAGGGGAACACTGAAGCTTTCTTT. Full variable domain (rest looked up from reference TRBV7-2 and TRBJ1-1): GAGVSQSPSNKVTEKGKDVELRCDPISGHTALYWYRQSLGQGLEFLIYFQGNSAPDKSGLPSDRFSAERTGGSVSTLTIQRTQQEDSAVYLCASSPQGNTEAFFGQGTRLTVV.

This clone was seen a single time. V usage is TRBV5-6 and J usage is TRBJ1-4, with D uncertain. The ends were cut back, 0 bases at V and 7 bases at J, with 7 bases in the middle. Per germline, CDR1 SGHDT and CDR2 YYEEEE. There are 13 residues in the CDR3. The CDR3 here is CASSLGAVEKLFF. As DNA, the CDR3 is TGTGCCAGCAGCTTGGGGGCGGTTGAAAAACTGTTTTTT.

The sample holds a few counts of this clone. The chain has TRBV27 and TRBJ2-7; 14 nucleotides line up with TRBD2. The germline V gene has CDR1 MNHEY and CDR2 SMNVEV (reference sequence). J lost 9 bases, V lost 7 bases, and 17 bases had no gene match. The CDR3 length is 17 residues. The CDR3: CASTPMGLAGVVERQYF. The CDR3 region has the DNA TGTGCCAGCACCCCTATGGGACTAGCGGGAGTTGTCGAGAGGCAGTACTTC.

The V call is TRBV7-2, the J call TRBJ2-1; tentatively, D is TRBD2 (5 bases). V shed 5 bases and J shed 4 bases, with 18 bases lying between them. CDR1 is SGHTA, CDR2 FQGNSA, per germline. The CDR3 runs to 16 residues. CDR3 nucleotides: TGTGCCAGCAGCCTAGGCGGTGGCCCGGGGTACAATGAGCAGTTCTTC. Amino acid sequence: CASSLGGGPGYNEQFF.